This TCR beta chain stems from a study of T cells after yellow fever vaccination. Study-level information: Each low-cell-number fraction was prepared by means of SMART-Seq v4 Ultra Low Input.

Notes on this clonotype: What it binds is not known.

CDR1 is SGHTA and CDR2 is FQGNSA in the germline V gene. The CDR3 sequence is 15 residues long. Trimming pared 4 bases from V and 8 bases from J, leaving 15 bases between. Template-switching 5'RACE yielded the TCR cDNA; a universal primer site and UMIs were added in the process. MiXCR, run by TCRdb on the 5' RACE reads, gives a single entry per CDR3 protein. The data show 200,000 to 250,000 distinct CDR3 sequences, more than 3% seen once. General study findings and limits: In FACS-sorted repertoires, abundant clonotypes from the bulk population could appear as contaminants. Most clones from primary vaccination were detected again post-booster (about 95% CD4, 88% CD8).

This TCR derives from a man aged 18 to 29 who received the YFV17D yellow fever vaccine. The source was CD4+ T cells sorted from PBMCs, collected 10 days after the yellow fever booster vaccination. V and J are TRBV7-2 and TRBJ1-6; D ambiguous. The CDR3 DNA is TGTGCCAGCAGCTCCTCCTTACATGGGGATTCACCCCTCCACTTT. Translating gives CASSSSLHGDSPLHF.